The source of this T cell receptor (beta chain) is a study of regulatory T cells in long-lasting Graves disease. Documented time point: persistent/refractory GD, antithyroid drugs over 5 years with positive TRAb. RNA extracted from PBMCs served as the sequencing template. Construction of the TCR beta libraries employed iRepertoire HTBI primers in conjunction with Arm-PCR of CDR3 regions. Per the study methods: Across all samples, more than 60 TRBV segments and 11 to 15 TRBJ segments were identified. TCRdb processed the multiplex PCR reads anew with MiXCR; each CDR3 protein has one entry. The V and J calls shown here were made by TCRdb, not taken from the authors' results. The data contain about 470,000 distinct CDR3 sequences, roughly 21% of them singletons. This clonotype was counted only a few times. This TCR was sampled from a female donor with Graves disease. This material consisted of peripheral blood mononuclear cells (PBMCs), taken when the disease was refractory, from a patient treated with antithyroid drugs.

CDR3 bases: TGTGCCAGCTTTCCTAGGGGGCTAGAGTATGGCTACACCTTC. Translating gives CASFPRGLEYGYTF. V and J are TRBV5-8 and TRBJ1-2, with TRBD1 matching over 7 bases. This CDR3 has 14 residues. CDR1 is SGHTS, CDR2 YDEGEE, per germline. Trimming cost V 7 bases and J 5 bases; bases outside gene matches: 11.